This TCR beta chain was recovered during a study of identical twins. Study-wide results and caveats: Partly confounded zero-insertion analyses could result from invariant MAIT and iNKT cells.

MiXCR, run by TCRdb on the 5' RACE reads, gives a single entry per CDR3 protein. The table records about 240,000 distinct CDR3 sequences, about 11% of them present only once. CDR3 size: 11 residues. In germline, CDR1 is DFQATT, CDR2 SNEGSKA (reference sequence). V was cut by 4 bases and J by 4 bases, with 8 bases left in between. This clonotype was recorded at least ten times. The target antigen is unknown. This TCR was recovered from a man in his forties or fifties in good health. The sample was memory T cells sorted from blood. The chain uses TRBV20-1 and TRBJ2-7; no reliable D call. The CDR3 loop is CSATGEYEQYF. CDR3 coding DNA: TGCAGTGCTACCGGAGAATACGAGCAGTACTTC.